This T cell receptor (beta chain) came from a study of high-grade serous ovarian cancer treatment subgroups. Generated by immunoSEQ multiplex PCR, the TCRdb table keeps only in-frame clones and is missing some. This table has more than 8,000 clones, more than 75% appearing once. The CDR3 runs to 16 residues. Trimming took off 6 bases at V and 0 bases at J, with 12 bases between the two ends. Germline CDR1 reads PRHDT; CDR2 reads FYEKMQ (reference sequence). Tumor samples were taken before definitive surgery or chemotherapy. Sequencing used tumor tissue. The clonotype comes from a human donor with high-grade serous ovarian cancer. This chain links TRBV13 with TRBJ1-6; no clear D. The DNA for the CDR3 is TGTGCCAGCAGTAGTGCAAGAGGCTCCTATAATTCACCCCTCCACTTT. It yields the protein CASSSARGSYNSPLHF.